This TCR beta chain was identified in a study of lymphopenia after photon versus proton radiotherapy. The CDR3 sequence is 13 residues long. Germline V gene data show CDR1 as SGHNT and CDR2 as YYREEE (reference sequence). V lost 2 bases, J lost 2 bases, and 8 bases lay in between. The table came from immunoSEQ multiplex PCR; TCRdb's copy has only in-frame clones and leaves some out. The sample consists of approximately 170,000 clones, 75% to 90% of them appearing once. Study-wide results and caveats: Under photons, naive T cells and diversity fell while effector/memory populations rose. After lymphocyte nadir, photon-treated repertoires showed oligoclonal expansion, especially CD8+ Temra.

Of note for this clone: What it binds is unknown.

The chain has TRBV5-4 and TRBJ2-7, with D tentatively TRBD1 (5 bases). The source material was peripheral blood, sampled from a patient treated with photon-based radiotherapy. The source of this sequence is a man in his forties or fifties with gastric cancer. The CDR3 region is CASSFDSTYEQYF. CDR3 in DNA: TGTGCCAGCAGCTTCGACAGCACCTACGAGCAGTACTTC.